A selection of T cell receptor beta chains follows, all from one sample in a study of shared clonotypes between healthy human individuals. Produced via immunoSEQ multiplex PCR; TCRdb's table is partial and in-frame only. This sample carries about 1.1 million clones, approximately 80% of them seen once, and the ten largest clones take over 0.8%. Specimen: memory CD4+ T cells from PBMCs. These receptors were collected from a man in his late teens or twenties in good health. Some clones in this sample may be carry-over from other donors' samples. Both conserved end residues are part of each CDR3. The order of the fields is J gene, V gene, clone size, D gene, CDR3 DNA, CDR3 protein. The D gene is left open where the match is weak. Where a row states a size, it is once, few, many or the class of an expanded clone; other rows omit it.

TRBJ1-1	TRBV6-5	-	-	TGTGCCAGCAGTTACTCGCTGGAATTGAACACTGAAGCTTTCTTT	CASSYSLELNTEAFF
TRBJ2-7	TRBV30	many	TRBD2	TGTGCCGGATATGAGGGCGGGAGAGGGAACGAGCAGTACTTC	CAGYEGGRGNEQYF
TRBJ1-1	TRBV18	-	-	TGTGCCAGCTCACCCAAACCTTCGGGAAAAAACACTGAAGCTTTCTTT	CASSPKPSGKNTEAFF
TRBJ1-5	TRBV2	-	-	TGTGCCAGCAGTCGCGACGGTAGCAATCAGCCCCAGCATTTT	CASSRDGSNQPQHF
TRBJ2-5	TRBV11-2	-	TRBD1	TGTGCCAGCAGCTTAGGAGGGGGCGCGGGCCAGTACTTC	CASSLGGGAGQYF
TRBJ1-6	TRBV30	-	TRBD1	TGTGCCTGGAGGACAGGGGGTTATTCACCCCTCCACTTT	CAWRTGGYSPLHF
TRBJ1-2	TRBV4-3	-	-	TGCGCCAGCAGCCAATATGGCTACACCTTC	CASSQYGYTF
TRBJ2-3	TRBV6-1	-	TRBD1	TGTGCCAGCAGTGAAGGACAGGGATACACAGATACGCAGTATTTT	CASSEGQGYTDTQYF
TRBJ1-1	TRBV7-9	few	-	TGTGCCAGCAGGTACATGAACACTGAAGCTTTCTTT	CASRYMNTEAFF
TRBJ1-4	TRBV5-1	-	TRBD1	TGCGCCAGCAGCTTGGCCCCACAGGGGACTAATGAAAAACTGTTTTTT	CASSLAPQGTNEKLFF
TRBJ2-2	TRBV5-1	-	TRBD2	TGCGCCAGCAGCTTGTATGGCGGGAGTAACACCGGGGAGCTGTTTTTT	CASSLYGGSNTGELFF
TRBJ2-7	TRBV6-6	-	TRBD1	TGTGCCAGCAGTAAGACAGGGGGCCCGACCTACGAGCAGTACTTC	CASSKTGGPTYEQYF
TRBJ2-7	TRBV6-6	-	-	TGTGCCAGCAGTTACGGGGGGCTCTACGAGCAGTACTTC	CASSYGGLYEQYF
TRBJ2-7	TRBV11-3	-	-	TGTGCCAGCAGCTTAGCCATGACTAGCGAGCAGTACTTC	CASSLAMTSEQYF
TRBJ2-7	TRBV2	many	TRBD2	TGTGCCAGCAGTGTTCAAGCGGGACCCTACGAGCAGTACTTC	CASSVQAGPYEQYF
TRBJ2-1	TRBV27	-	-	TGTGCCAGCCACGGCGGACCGGGTCCTGAGCAGTTCTTC	CASHGGPGPEQFF
TRBJ1-5	TRBV7-2	-	-	TGTGCCAGCAGCTGGATTAGAGATCAGCCCCAGCATTTT	CASSWIRDQPQHF
TRBJ2-7	TRBV6-1	-	-	TGTGCCAGCGGCTACAGCCCCCTCTACGAGCAGTACTTC	CASGYSPLYEQYF
TRBJ1-5	TRBV28	-	-	TGTGCCACCACAGGGTTGAGGCAGCCCCAGCATTTT	CATTGLRQPQHF
TRBJ2-7	TRBV7-2	-	-	TGTGCCAGCAGAACACTATCTACCTACGAGCAGTACTTC	CASRTLSTYEQYF
TRBJ1-4	TRBV28	-	TRBD1	TGTGCCAGTGAGACAGGGAGGAATGAAAAACTGTTTTTT	CASETGRNEKLFF
TRBJ1-5	TRBV19	-	TRBD1	TGTGCCAGTCTGGGGACAGGGGGCCTGAGCAATCAGCCCCAGCATTTT	CASLGTGGLSNQPQHF
TRBJ1-5	TRBV11-3	-	-	TGTGCCAGCAGCTGTTCATCGGCCCCCCAGCCCCAGCATTTT	CASSCSSAPQPQHF
TRBJ1-5	TRBV12-1	-	-	-	CASSFGDGTEGNQPQHF
TRBJ2-7	TRBV18	-	-	TGTGCCAGCTCACCATCCTCCGGTCGTCGAGGGAACGAGCAGTACTTC	CASSPSSGRRGNEQYF
TRBJ2-3	TRBV7-2	once	-	TGTGCCAGCAGCCCGGGCACAGATACGCAGTATTTT	CASSPGTDTQYF
TRBJ2-7	TRBV7-9	-	TRBD2	TGTGCCAGCAGCTTAGGCAGCGGGGGTGCCTACGAGCAGTACTTC	CASSLGSGGAYEQYF
TRBJ1-5	TRBV2	once	-	TGTGCCAGCAGTGATGGACAAGTTGATCAGCCCCAGCATTTT	CASSDGQVDQPQHF
TRBJ2-1	TRBV11-1	once	-	TGTGCCAGCAGCTTAGCTAGCCGGAGCTCCTACAATGAGCAGTTCTTC	CASSLASRSSYNEQFF
TRBJ2-3	TRBV7-2	-	-	TGTGCCAGCAGCTTTTTAGCTGATTCCACAGATACGCAGTATTTT	CASSFLADSTDTQYF
TRBJ2-5	TRBV28	-	-	TGTGCCAGCCTAGGATCTGGGGAGACCCAGTACTTC	CASLGSGETQYF
TRBJ2-3	TRBV27	-	-	TGTGCCAGCACCGATCACTACACAGATACGCAGTATTTT	CASTDHYTDTQYF
TRBJ2-1	TRBV4-2	many	TRBD2	TGTGCCAGCAGCCAAGCGGCTAGCGGGAGTTTCCATGAGCAGTTCTTC	CASSQAASGSFHEQFF
TRBJ1-2	TRBV19	-	TRBD1	TGTGCCACCATTCAGGGGGCAGGTGGCTACACCTTC	CATIQGAGGYTF
TRBJ2-5	TRBV4-1	-	TRBD2	TGCGCCAGCAGCCAAGATTCATCTAGCGGGAGGGCAGGGGAGACCCAGTACTTC	CASSQDSSSGRAGETQYF
TRBJ2-7	TRBV4-3	-	TRBD1	TGCGCCAGCAGCCTCCGCATCCCGGGACAGGGGACTCACGAGCAGTACTTC	CASSLRIPGQGTHEQYF
TRBJ2-7	TRBV7-2	many	TRBD2	TGTGCCAGCAGCTTAGCGGGACTACTCGGTCTCGAGCAGTACTTC	CASSLAGLLGLEQYF